This T cell receptor beta chain was captured by sequencing in a study of cytomegalovirus exposure and HLA in healthy donors. The CDR3 has 14 residues. V lost 0 bases and J 6 bases, leaving 12 bases between the germline ends. Germline loops: CDR1 MNHEY, CDR2 SVGAGI. Overall study findings and caveats: Reportedly, fewer N-insertions than the roughly 700-donor mean appeared in an Asian-associated ancestry cluster in a later analysis. Exclusion applied to some V segments, including TRBV6-2 and TRBV6-3, as they were indistinguishable. It emerged from a later analysis that several of the most significant clusters appeared to be linked to common viral pathogens. There were some public TCRs occurring in many donors, but most TCR sequences were rare.

Points on this clone: No antigen is known for it.

The PCR made use of 60 Vbeta and 13 Jbeta primers. This table comes from immunoSEQ multiplex PCR, and its TCRdb copy is limited to in-frame clones, with some not included. The repertoire holds about 190,000 clones, with just under 75% as singletons. The origin of this receptor is a woman aged 25 to 39 in good health and CMV-seropositive. Sequences were obtained from PBMCs. V is TRBV6-5 and J is TRBJ2-7; the D gene is possibly TRBD1 (6 bases). The CDR3 region has the DNA TGTGCCAGCAGTTACTCGAGTGGGGGCGGCGAGCAGTACTTC. Residues: CASSYSSGGGEQYF.